Described below is a single T cell receptor (beta chain) sequence and its context. This record belongs to a study of tumour-infiltrating T cells in Burkitt lymphoma. The wider study: Overall and progression-free survival were predicted by productive clonality.

Here immunoSEQ multiplex PCR was the method, and the copy in TCRdb shows in-frame clones only, minus some. The table has about 2,500 clones, roughly four fifths seen once; the top ten hold 6% to 7.5%. This CDR3 comprises 15 residues. The germline CDR1 and CDR2 sequences are SGHNT and YYREEE (reference sequence). V lost 0 bases, J lost 3 bases, and 2 bases stayed unmatched. This sequence was found in a human donor with diffuse large B-cell lymphoma. This chain connects TRBV5-4 to TRBJ2-3; 9 bases align to TRBD2. Sequencing input: tumor tissue. CDR3 bases: TGTGCCAGCAGCTTGGATAGCGGGGGAACAGATACGCAGTATTTT. It yields the protein CASSLDSGGTDTQYF.